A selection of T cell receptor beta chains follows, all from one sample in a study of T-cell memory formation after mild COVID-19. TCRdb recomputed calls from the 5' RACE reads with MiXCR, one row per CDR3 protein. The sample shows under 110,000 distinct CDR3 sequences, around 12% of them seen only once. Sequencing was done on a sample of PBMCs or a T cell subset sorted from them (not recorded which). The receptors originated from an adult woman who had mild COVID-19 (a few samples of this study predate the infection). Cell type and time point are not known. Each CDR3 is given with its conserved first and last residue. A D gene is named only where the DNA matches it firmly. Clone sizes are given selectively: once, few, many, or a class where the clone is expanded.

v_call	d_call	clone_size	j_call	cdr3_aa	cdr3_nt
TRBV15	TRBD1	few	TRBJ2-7	CATSAQGPEQYF	TGTGCCACCAGCGCACAGGGGCCCGAGCAGTACTTC
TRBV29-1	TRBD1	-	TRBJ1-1	CSVEGWGRTGPSLNTEAFF	TGCAGCGTTGAAGGTTGGGGCAGGACAGGGCCCTCCTTGAACACTGAAGCTTTCTTT
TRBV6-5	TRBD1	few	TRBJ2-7	CASSYIGQGRFWEQYF	TGTGCCAGCAGTTACATAGGACAGGGGAGGTTCTGGGAGCAGTACTTC
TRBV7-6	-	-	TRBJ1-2	CASSSRGPYGYTF	TGTGCCAGCAGCTCTCGGGGGCCCTATGGCTACACCTTC
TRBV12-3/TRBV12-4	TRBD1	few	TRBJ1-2	CASSSGTEGHGYTF	TGTGCCAGCAGTTCCGGGACAGAGGGACATGGCTACACCTTC
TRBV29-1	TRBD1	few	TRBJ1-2	CSVPYGQGGYTF	TGCAGCGTGCCCTACGGACAGGGTGGCTACACCTTC
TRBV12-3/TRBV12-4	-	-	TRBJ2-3	CASSPRVSSGTDTQYF	TGTGCCAGCAGTCCCCGAGTCTCGTCGGGCACAGATACGCAGTATTTT
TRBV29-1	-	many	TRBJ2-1	CSVEEGVGGQLYNEQFF	TGCAGCGTTGAAGAGGGGGTCGGGGGACAGCTCTACAATGAGCAGTTCTTC
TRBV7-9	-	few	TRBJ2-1	CASPSGTGTLLHNEQFF	TGTGCCAGCCCCTCAGGCACCGGGACTCTCCTACACAATGAGCAGTTCTTC
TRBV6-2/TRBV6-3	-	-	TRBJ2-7	CASSYETPTYEQYF	TGTGCCAGCAGTTACGAAACCCCAACCTACGAGCAGTACTTC
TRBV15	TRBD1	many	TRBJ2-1	CATSRVAGGSYNEQFF	TGTGCCACCAGCAGAGTTGCAGGGGGATCCTACAATGAGCAGTTCTTC
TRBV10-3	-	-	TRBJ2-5	CAISESRAGPETQYF	TGTGCCATCAGTGAGTCCAGGGCAGGGCCTGAGACCCAGTACTTC
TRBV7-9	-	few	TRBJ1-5	CASTLGGQPQHF	TGTGCCAGCACCCTAGGGGGACAGCCCCAGCATTTT
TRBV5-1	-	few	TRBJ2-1	CASSLGPGAPNEQFF	TGCGCCAGCAGCTTGGGCCCGGGAGCCCCCAATGAGCAGTTCTTC
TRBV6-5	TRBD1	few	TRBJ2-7	CASSYSYRGPSYEQYF	TGTGCCAGCAGTTACTCCTACAGGGGACCCTCCTACGAGCAGTACTTC
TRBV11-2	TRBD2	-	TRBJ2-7	CASSLHAGTSGRPYEQYF	TGTGCCAGCAGCTTACACGCCGGGACTAGCGGTCGCCCCTACGAGCAGTACTTC
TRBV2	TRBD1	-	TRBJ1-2	CASSEPQGAFYGYTF	TGTGCCAGCAGTGAACCCCAGGGGGCCTTCTATGGCTACACCTTC
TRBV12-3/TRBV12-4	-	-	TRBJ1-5	CASSIETGLSNQPQHF	TGTGCCAGCAGCATCGAAACAGGGCTAAGCAATCAGCCCCAGCATTTT
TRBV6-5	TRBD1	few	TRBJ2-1	CASSYSMTGALHNEQFF	TGTGCCAGCAGTTACTCGATGACAGGGGCGCTACACAATGAGCAGTTCTTC
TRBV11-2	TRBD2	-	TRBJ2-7	CASSHAVSGSIVYEQYF	TGTGCCAGCAGCCACGCGGTTAGCGGGAGTATCGTCTACGAGCAGTACTTC
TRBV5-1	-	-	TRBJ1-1	CASSLYQGTNTEAFF	TGCGCCAGCAGCTTGTATCAGGGGACGAACACTGAAGCTTTCTTT
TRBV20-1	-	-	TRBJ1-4	CGYGGIATNEKLFF	TGCGGCTATGGGGGAATTGCAACTAATGAAAAACTGTTTTTT
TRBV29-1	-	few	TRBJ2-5	CSVEFFLGPSEETQYF	TGCAGCGTTGAGTTTTTCTTAGGACCGTCAGAAGAGACCCAGTACTTC
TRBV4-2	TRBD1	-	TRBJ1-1	CASSQHSTGDTEAFF	TGTGCCAGCAGCCAACACTCGACAGGGGACACTGAAGCTTTCTTT
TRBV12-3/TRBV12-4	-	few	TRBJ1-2	CASSPPGGGGYTF	TGTGCCAGCAGTCCACCGGGGGGGGGCGGGTACACCTTC